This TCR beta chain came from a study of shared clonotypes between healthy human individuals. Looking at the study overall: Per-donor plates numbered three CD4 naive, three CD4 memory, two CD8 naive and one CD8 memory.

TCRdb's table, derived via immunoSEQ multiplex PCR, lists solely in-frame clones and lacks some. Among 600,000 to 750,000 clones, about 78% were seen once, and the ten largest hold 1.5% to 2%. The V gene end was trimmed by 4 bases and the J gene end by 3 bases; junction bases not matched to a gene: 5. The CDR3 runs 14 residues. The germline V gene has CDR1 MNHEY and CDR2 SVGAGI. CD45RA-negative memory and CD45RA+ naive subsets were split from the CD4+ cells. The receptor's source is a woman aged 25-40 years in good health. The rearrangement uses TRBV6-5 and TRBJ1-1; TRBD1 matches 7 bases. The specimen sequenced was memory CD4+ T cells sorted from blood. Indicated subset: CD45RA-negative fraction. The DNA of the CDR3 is TGTGCCAGCAGTTCCCAGAGGGGGCACACTGAAGCTTTCTTT. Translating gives CASSSQRGHTEAFF.